This record covers a single T cell receptor (beta chain). The source of the sample is a study of blood T cell repertoires in COVID-19. Study-wide background: Acute and convalescent COVID-19 samples came from the United States, Italy and Spain.

This table comes from immunoSEQ multiplex PCR, and its TCRdb copy is limited to in-frame clones, with some not included. The top ten clones hold over 25% of a sample with 95,000 to 150,000 clones, about 85% of them seen once. The CDR3 is 16 residues long. In germline, CDR1 is KGHDR, CDR2 SFDVKD. J lost 4 bases, V lost 3 bases, and 4 bases had no gene match. The V and J genes are TRBV24-1 and TRBJ2-2, with 10 bases matching TRBD1. This TCR derives from a woman aged 80 or over with acute or convalescent COVID-19. Sequences were obtained from peripheral blood. The CDR3 region has the DNA TGTGCCACCAGTGATCCCGGGACAGGGGCCACCGGGGAGCTGTTTTTT. Amino acid sequence: CATSDPGTGATGELFF.